The present T cell receptor beta chain was sequenced within a study of T cells in Graves' hyperthyroidism and ophthalmopathy. This clonotype was seen many times. Germline CDR1 is SGHTA and CDR2 is FQGNSA. There are 14 residues in the CDR3. Trimming cost V 4 bases and J 2 bases, with 12 bases left between them. The TCR beta CDR3 regions underwent amplification using RNA transcripts as the source. The HTBI primer set drove a first-round RT-PCR of the TCR CDR3. Via MiXCR, TCRdb re-called the multiplex PCR reads, giving one row per CDR3 protein. The sample lists about 740,000 distinct CDR3 sequences; around 13% were seen once.

The sample was blood. This TCR derives from a woman aged 18-29 years with Graves' hyperthyroidism. This chain uses TRBV7-2 with TRBJ2-7; either TRBD1 or TRBD2 may fit D (5 bases each). CDR3 region: CASSSSRGPYEQYF. CDR3 sequence (DNA): TGTGCCAGCAGCTCTTCACGGGGCCCCTACGAGCAGTACTTC.